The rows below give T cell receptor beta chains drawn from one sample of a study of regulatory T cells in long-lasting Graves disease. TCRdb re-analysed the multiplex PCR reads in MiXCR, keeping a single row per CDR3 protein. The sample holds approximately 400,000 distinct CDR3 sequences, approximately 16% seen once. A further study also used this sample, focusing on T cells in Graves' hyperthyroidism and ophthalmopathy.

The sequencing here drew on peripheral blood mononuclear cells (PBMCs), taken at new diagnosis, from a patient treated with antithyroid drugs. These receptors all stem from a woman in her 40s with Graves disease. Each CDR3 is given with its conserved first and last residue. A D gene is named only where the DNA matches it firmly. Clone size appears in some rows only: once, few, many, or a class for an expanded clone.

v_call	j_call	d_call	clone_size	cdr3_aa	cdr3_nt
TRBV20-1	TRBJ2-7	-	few	CSAGGGPYEQYF	TGCAGTGCTGGGGGGGGGCCCTACGAGCAGTACTTC
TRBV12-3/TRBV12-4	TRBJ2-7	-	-	CASSSDPPFWEQYF	TGTGCCAGCAGTAGTGACCCCCCATTCTGGGAGCAGTACTTC
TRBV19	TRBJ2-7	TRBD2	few	CASSSGLAIEQYF	TGTGCCAGTAGTTCGGGACTAGCGATCGAGCAGTACTTC
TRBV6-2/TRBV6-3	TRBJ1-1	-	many	CASSLGPSWTTEAFF	TGTGCCAGCAGCCTTGGGCCCTCCTGGACCACTGAAGCTTTCTTT
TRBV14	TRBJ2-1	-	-	CASSPLLAPSRESYDEQFF	TGTGCCAGCAGCCCCCTTCTGGCTCCGTCCAGGGAATCCTACGATGAGCAGTTCTTC
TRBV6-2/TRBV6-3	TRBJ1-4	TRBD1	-	CASSYSQGAGKKLFF	TGTGCCAGCAGTTACTCGCAGGGGGCTGGGAAAAAACTGTTTTTT
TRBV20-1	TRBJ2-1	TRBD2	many	CSARDRAGVGYNEQFF	TGCAGTGCTAGAGACCGAGCGGGAGTAGGCTACAATGAGCAGTTCTTC
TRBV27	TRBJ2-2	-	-	CASSIGPNTGELFF	TGTGCCAGCAGTATAGGGCCGAACACCGGGGAGCTGTTTTTT
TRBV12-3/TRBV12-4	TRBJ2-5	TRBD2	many	CASSSSGRVQTQYF	TGTGCCAGCAGTTCTAGCGGGAGAGTGCAGACCCAGTACTTC
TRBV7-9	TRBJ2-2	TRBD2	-	CASSPTSGTNTGELFF	TGTGCCAGCAGCCCTACTAGCGGAACGAACACCGGGGAGCTGTTTTTT
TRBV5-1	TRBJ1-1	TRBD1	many	CASRPGQGGGEAFF	TGCGCCAGCCGACCGGGACAGGGAGGGGGCGAAGCTTTCTTT
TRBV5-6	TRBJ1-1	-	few	CASSLLGASAEAFF	TGTGCCAGCAGCCTGCTGGGGGCGTCGGCTGAAGCTTTCTTT
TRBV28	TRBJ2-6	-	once	CASTDLDEVSGANVLTF	TGTGCCAGCACCGACCTCGACGAGGTCTCTGGGGCCAACGTCCTGACTTTC
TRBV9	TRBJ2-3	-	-	CASSVSGPSTDTQYF	TGTGCCAGCAGCGTAAGCGGGCCGAGCACAGATACGCAGTATTTT
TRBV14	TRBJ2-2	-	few	CASSQTGIAGELFF	TGTGCCAGCAGCCAAACAGGGATCGCCGGGGAGCTGTTTTTT
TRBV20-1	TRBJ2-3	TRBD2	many	CSALDTSGSSDTQYF	TGCAGTGCCCTGGATACTAGCGGGAGTTCAGATACGCAGTATTTT
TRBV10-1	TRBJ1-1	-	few	CASSGTGSFGTEAFF	TGCGCCAGCTCAGGGACGGGGTCATTCGGTACTGAAGCTTTCTTT
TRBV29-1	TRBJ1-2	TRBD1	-	CSVFLGQANYGYTF	TGCAGCGTTTTCTTGGGACAGGCTAACTATGGCTACACCTTC
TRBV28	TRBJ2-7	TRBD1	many	CASSFLLGAGQGNEQYF	TGTGCCAGCAGTTTCCTCCTCGGCGCAGGACAGGGCAACGAGCAGTACTTC
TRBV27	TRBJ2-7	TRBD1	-	CASSPGQGRNYEQYF	TGTGCCAGCAGTCCGGGACAGGGCAGGAATTACGAGCAGTACTTC
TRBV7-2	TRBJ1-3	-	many	CASSLVAGRNTIYF	TGTGCCAGCAGCTTAGTCGCCGGAAGAAACACCATATATTTT
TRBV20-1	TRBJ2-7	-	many	CSASEWGEFWHEQYF	TGCAGTGCTTCCGAGTGGGGGGAGTTTTGGCACGAGCAGTACTTC
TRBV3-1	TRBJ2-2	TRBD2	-	CASRPPGLAGTGELFF	TGTGCCAGCAGACCCCCCGGACTAGCCGGCACCGGGGAGCTGTTTTTT
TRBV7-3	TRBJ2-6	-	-	CASSFALGRSPSGANVLTF	TGTGCCAGCAGCTTTGCCCTTGGCAGGTCCCCCTCTGGGGCCAACGTCCTGACTTTC
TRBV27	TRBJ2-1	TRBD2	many	CASSFIRLAGYLIGNEQFF	TGTGCCAGCAGTTTTATACGGCTAGCGGGATACCTTATCGGCAATGAGCAGTTCTTC
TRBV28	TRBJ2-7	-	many	CASSDYRDSLHEQYF	TGTGCCAGCAGTGACTACCGGGACTCCCTGCACGAGCAGTACTTC
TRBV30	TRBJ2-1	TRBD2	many	CAWSAAQTSGRSEQFF	TGTGCCTGGAGTGCCGCGCAGACTAGCGGGAGGAGTGAGCAGTTCTTC
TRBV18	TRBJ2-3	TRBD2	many	CASSPLEREIRDTQYF	TGTGCCAGCTCACCATTGGAGCGGGAGATCAGAGATACGCAGTATTTT
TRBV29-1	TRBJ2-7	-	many	CSVLIGGAPDEQYF	TGCAGCGTCCTCATAGGAGGGGCGCCGGACGAGCAGTACTTC
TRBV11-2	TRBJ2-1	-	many	CASSLDGEGFSYNEQFF	TGTGCCAGCAGCTTAGATGGTGAGGGCTTCTCCTACAATGAGCAGTTCTTC
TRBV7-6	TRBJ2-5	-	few	CASSTDSPGTQYF	TGTGCCAGCAGCACGGACAGTCCTGGGACCCAGTACTTC
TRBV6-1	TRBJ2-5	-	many	CASGVASAGETQYF	TGTGCCAGCGGCGTTGCGTCCGCAGGGGAGACCCAGTACTTC
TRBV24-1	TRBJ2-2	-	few	CATSVRSIGPGELFF	TGTGCCACCAGTGTCCGCAGCATAGGGCCCGGGGAGCTGTTTTTT
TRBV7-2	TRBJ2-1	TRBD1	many	CASSSRDSTNEQFF	TGTGCCAGCAGCTCCCGGGACAGCACGAATGAGCAGTTCTTC
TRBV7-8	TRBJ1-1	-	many	CASSLASVNTEAFF	TGTGCCAGCAGCTTAGCCTCGGTGAACACTGAAGCTTTCTTT
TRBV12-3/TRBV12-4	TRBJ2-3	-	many	CASRGRFGGADTQYF	TGTGCCAGCAGGGGAAGATTTGGTGGTGCAGATACGCAGTATTTT
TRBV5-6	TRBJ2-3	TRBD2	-	CASTGPSGATTDTQYF	TGTGCCAGCACTGGCCCTAGCGGAGCAACCACAGATACGCAGTATTTT
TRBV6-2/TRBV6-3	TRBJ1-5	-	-	CASSSQSNQPQHF	TGTGCCAGCAGTAGTCAGAGCAATCAGCCCCAGCATTTT
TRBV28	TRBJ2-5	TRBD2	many	CASSLEVAGGSQETQYF	TGTGCCAGCAGTTTGGAAGTAGCGGGAGGGTCCCAAGAGACCCAGTACTTC
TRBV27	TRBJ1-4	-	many	CASSLLGASNEKLFF	TGTGCCAGCAGTTTATTGGGTGCCAGTAATGAAAAACTGTTTTTT
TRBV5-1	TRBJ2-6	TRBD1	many	CASSLSGQGATGANVLTF	TGCGCCAGCAGCTTGTCCGGACAGGGGGCTACTGGGGCCAACGTCCTGACTTTC
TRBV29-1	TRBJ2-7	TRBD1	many	CSVAGPGQGDEQYF	TGCAGCGTCGCAGGACCAGGACAGGGGGACGAGCAGTACTTC
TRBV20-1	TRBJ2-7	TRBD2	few	CSATREGDEQYF	TGCAGTGCTACGCGGGAGGGGGACGAGCAGTACTTC
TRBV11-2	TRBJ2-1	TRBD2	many	CASSSGTSGTNPGNNEQFF	TGTGCCAGCAGCTCGGGGACTAGCGGGACAAATCCGGGTAACAATGAGCAGTTCTTC
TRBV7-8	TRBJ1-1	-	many	CASSLYVAAMNTEAFF	TGTGCCAGCAGCTTATATGTAGCAGCAATGAACACTGAAGCTTTCTTT
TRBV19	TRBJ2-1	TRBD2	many	CASSPLQLAGGGNEQFF	TGTGCCAGTAGTCCCTTGCAACTAGCGGGAGGTGGGAATGAGCAGTTCTTC